Here is one TCR beta chain with its context. Its cognate antigen has yet to be identified. No much larger clonotype is one base removed from it; base qualities were not supplied. These data originate in a study of blood T cell repertoires in COVID-19 (dated by TCRdb to about 2020). General notes on the study: Samples from collaborators originated in the United States, Italy and Spain and spanned both the acute and convalescent phases of COVID-19. The material from the prospective study consisted of cDNA or gDNA derived from T cells, B-cell-depleted T cells, or PBMCs. Subjects who had been exposed to COVID-19, were actively infected with it, or had recovered from it provided the deeply sampled blood TCRbeta repertoires that made up the dataset. The repertoires were released in a freely available public database meant as a resource for research on the immune response to SARS-CoV-2. The samples were drawn from two sources: the first 160 participants of the ongoing ImmuneRACE study, and some 1,300 subjects contributed by 6 global collaborators. A de-identified subject ID, COVID-19 status, age in years and sex were almost always included in the sample metadata. Where available, HLA class I and class II types were obtained from metadata supplied by the sample provider rather than from assay-based typing.

On the study overall, not on this receptor specifically: The amount of clinical and demographic metadata varied by source and participant and was provided uncurated.

TCRbeta CDR3 regions were amplified from genomic DNA using the immunoSEQ Assay, a bias-controlled multiplex PCR. The study's own analysis went as follows. Within the assay, amplification of reference gene primers was used to estimate how many nucleated cells each sample contained. To quantify the absolute abundance of each unique TCRbeta CDR3 rearrangement, sequence reads were collapsed and filtered. For each sample, productive Simpson clonality was calculated as the square root of Simpson's diversity index over productive rearrangements. This immuneACCESS table, as held by TCRdb, lists in-frame sequences with V and J called but not all clones. Of the missing ones, under half trace to an unresolved V gene in checked studies; the others have no known cause. V and J calls and clone size are given by that table; D and trimming were obtained from the DNA. Present in this sample are fewer than 500,000 clones, approximately 92% of which were seen just once. Of the sample, 0.9% to 1.2% is held by the ten largest clones.

The germline V gene encodes CDR1 LNHNV and CDR2 YYDKDF (reference sequence). The CDR3 goes from the cysteine to the phenylalanine over 15 residues. Just the 45-base CDR3 DNA is kept, in frame starting at base 1. The germline V and J ends show losses of 0 bases and 2 bases respectively, and no gene match explains 3 bases of the junction. Enrolling through a virtual design, the prospective study's participants ranged in age from about 18 to 89 years and lived across roughly 24 United States geographic areas. To assign participants to cohorts, the prospective study relied on clinical history that participants themselves reported in a screening survey and a study questionnaire. For ImmuneRACE Cohort 3, a participant was defined as recovered based on two consecutive negative NP/OP PCR tests, clearance by a healthcare professional, or resolution of symptoms. In the prospective study, whole blood, serum and a nasopharyngeal or oropharyngeal swab were collected from each participant by mobile phlebotomists. Participants in the prospective study had the option to provide additional blood draws and questionnaires over an approximately two-month period. Blood samples from the prospective study were shipped frozen or at room temperature prior to DNA extraction.

Sequences were obtained from PBMCs or T cells enriched from blood (not recorded which). The receptor chain draws on TRBV15 and TRBJ2-7, and 8 junction bases match TRBD2. This TCR was sampled from a man between 25 and 39 years old who had recovered from COVID-19. DNA sequence: TGTGCCACCAGCAGAGAGTCGGGAGGGGCCTACGAGCAGTACTTC. Its amino acids are CATSRESGGAYEQYF.